The 12 T cell receptor beta chains reported below all come from one sample, sequenced in a study of identical twins. MiXCR, applied by TCRdb to the 5' RACE reads, yields one record per CDR3 protein. Of 500,000 or so distinct CDR3 sequences listed, approximately 22% were seen once; the top ten hold about 0.91%. In addition, the sample was reused for a study of T cells expressing NK-cell markers.

The sample consisted of CD4+ T cells sorted from blood. The receptor source for this set is a woman younger than 30 in good health.

This clonotype was found a few times. The chain recombines TRBV3-1 with TRBJ2-1; 8 nucleotides agree with TRBD1. CDR3 length: 15 amino acids. Germline CDR1 and CDR2: LGHDT and YNNKEL (reference sequence). Losses at the gene ends were 4 bases for V and 2 bases for J; bases not matched to a gene: 4. CDR3 coding DNA: TGTGCCAGCAGCCTCGAGGGACAGGCCTACAATGAGCAGTTCTTC. This sequence encodes CASSLEGQAYNEQFF.

The table lists this clonotype with a few counts. The CDR3 spells CATSGGQDTEAFF. The CDR3 DNA follows: TGTGCCACCAGTGGGGGACAGGACACTGAAGCTTTCTTT. The chain couples TRBV24-1 to TRBJ1-1; 8 bases fit TRBD1. This CDR3 comprises 13 residues. Per germline, CDR1 KGHDR and CDR2 SFDVKD. V shed 5 bases and J 3 bases; nucleotides not matched to a gene: 1.

This clonotype was observed many times. The gene calls are TRBV10-3 and TRBJ2-5, with D maybe TRBD1 (5 bases). V lost 7 bases, J lost 0 bases, and 12 bases lay in between. CDR1 and CDR2 (germline): ENHRY, SYGVKD. CDR3 size: 14 residues. The DNA for the CDR3 is TGTGCCATCATGAAAGGGGCGAACCAAGAGACCCAGTACTTC. Amino acid sequence: CAIMKGANQETQYF.

This clonotype occurred a few times. The chain employs TRBV19 and TRBJ1-5, with D possibly matching TRBD1 (6 bases). Trimming removed 4 bases from V and 2 bases from J, with 12 bases in between. Germline V lookup: CDR1 LNHDA, CDR2 SQIVND (reference sequence). This CDR3 has 15 amino acids. As DNA, the CDR3 is TGTGCCAGTAGTACCGTGACAGGAGGCAATCAGCCCCAGCATTTT. It yields the protein CASSTVTGGNQPQHF.

The chain recombines TRBV5-1 with TRBJ2-7; 9 bases are shared with TRBD2. CDR3 length: 14 amino acids. The germline V gene encodes CDR1 SGHRS and CDR2 YFSETQ. V was clipped by 1 base and J by 7 bases; unmatched bases: 6. For the CDR3, the DNA is TGCGCCAGCAGCTTGTTAGCGGGAGAGCAAGAGCAGTACTTC. Translation gives CASSLLAGEQEQYF.

The chain carries TRBV4-3 and TRBJ2-2, with 9 bases fitting TRBD2. The CDR3 spans 15 residues. Germline values: CDR1 LGHNA, CDR2 YSLEER. The V and J ends lost 1 base and 7 bases, in that order; junction bases with no gene match: 4. Here the CDR3 DNA reads TGCGCCAGCAGCCAAGGGGAGCGGGAGGTCGGGGAGCTGTTTTTT. It is translated as CASSQGEREVGELFF.

This chain connects TRBV7-2 to TRBJ2-5; no firm D call. The V gene lost 8 bases and the J gene lost 3 bases, with 19 bases spanning the gap. Germline V gene sequence: CDR1 SGHTA, CDR2 FQGNSA. The CDR3 is 15 residues long. CDR3 bases: TGTGCCAGCGGGTCTGAGACCCTCCGGAAAGAGACCCAGTACTTC. Residues: CASGSETLRKETQYF.

This clonotype occurred a few times. V usage is TRBV20-1 and J usage is TRBJ1-2; no firm D call. Trimming took 3 bases from V and 1 from J, leaving 18 bases between them. Germline V gives CDR1 DFQATT, CDR2 SNEGSKA (reference sequence). The CDR3 is made up of 16 amino acids. DNA of the CDR3: TGCAGTGCTAGGGAACCGGGGAGGGAATTTAACTATGGCTACACCTTC. Translated, it gives CSAREPGREFNYGYTF.

This clonotype was seen at least ten times. The chain has TRBV7-9 and TRBJ2-5; 7 nucleotides agree with TRBD2. Germline CDR1 and CDR2: SEHNR and FQNEAQ (reference sequence). V gave up 5 bases and J gave up 2 bases; unmatched junction bases: 5. The CDR3 extends over 14 amino acids. The CDR3, as DNA: TGTGCCAGCAGCCCGGGGGGACTTCAAGAGACCCAGTACTTC. This sequence encodes CASSPGGLQETQYF.

The gene calls are TRBV20-1 and TRBJ2-1; perhaps TRBD1 as D (7 bases). The CDR3 is 14 amino acids. Germline CDR1 DFQATT, CDR2 SNEGSKA (reference sequence). V was pared by 6 bases and J by 0 bases, with 12 bases between. CDR3 nucleotide sequence: TGCAGTGCGCAGGGGGGCGTCTCCTACAATGAGCAGTTCTTC. It codes for CSAQGGVSYNEQFF.

The J gene is TRBJ1-1, the V gene TRBV6-2 or TRBV6-3; possibly TRBD1 for D (6 bases). V shed 2 bases and J shed 11 bases, with 24 bases lying between them. This CDR3 region has 16 residues. Germline CDR1 reads MNHEY; CDR2 reads SVGEGT. CDR3 sequence: CASSYQLPAGQFGAFF. CDR3 DNA sequence: TGTGCCAGCAGTTACCAATTACCGGCTGGACAGTTTGGGGCTTTCTTT.

The sample holds a few counts of this clonotype. V and J are TRBV12-3 or TRBV12-4 and TRBJ2-1; 10 bases match TRBD1. The CDR3 loop spans 16 amino acids. Germline trimming cut 4 bases from V and 8 bases from J; bases unmatched to any gene: 11. CDR3 amino acids: CASSWGTGTGDHEQFF. DNA for the CDR3: TGTGCCAGCAGTTGGGGAACCGGGACAGGGGATCATGAGCAGTTCTTC.